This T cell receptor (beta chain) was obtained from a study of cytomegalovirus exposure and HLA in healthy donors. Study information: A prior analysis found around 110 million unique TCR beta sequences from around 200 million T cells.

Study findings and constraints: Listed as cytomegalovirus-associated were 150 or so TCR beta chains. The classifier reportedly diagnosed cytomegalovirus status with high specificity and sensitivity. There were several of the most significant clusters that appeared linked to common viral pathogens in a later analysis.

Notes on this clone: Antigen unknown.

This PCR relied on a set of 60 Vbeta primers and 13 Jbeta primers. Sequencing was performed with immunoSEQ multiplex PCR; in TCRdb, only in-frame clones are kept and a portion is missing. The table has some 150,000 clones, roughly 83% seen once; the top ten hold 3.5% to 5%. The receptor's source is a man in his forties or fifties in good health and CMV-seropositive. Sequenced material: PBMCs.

For the CDR3, the DNA is TGTGCCAGCAGCTCGCCGGGACAGGGCGCAGAGACCCAGTACTTC. As protein: CASSSPGQGAETQYF. This chain uses TRBV5-6 with TRBJ2-5, with TRBD1 identical over 9 bases. Germline CDR1 SGHDT, CDR2 YYEEEE. This CDR3 comprises 15 residues. The V gene end was trimmed by 3 bases and the J gene end by 4 bases; junction bases not matched to a gene: 7. Filled out from reference TRBV5-6 and TRBJ2-5, the complete variable domain reads DAGVTQSPTHLIKTRGQQVTLRCSPKSGHDTVSWYQQALGQGPQFIFQYYEEEERQRGNFPDRFSGHQFPNYSSELNVNALLLGDSALYLCASSSPGQGAETQYFGPGTRLLVL.